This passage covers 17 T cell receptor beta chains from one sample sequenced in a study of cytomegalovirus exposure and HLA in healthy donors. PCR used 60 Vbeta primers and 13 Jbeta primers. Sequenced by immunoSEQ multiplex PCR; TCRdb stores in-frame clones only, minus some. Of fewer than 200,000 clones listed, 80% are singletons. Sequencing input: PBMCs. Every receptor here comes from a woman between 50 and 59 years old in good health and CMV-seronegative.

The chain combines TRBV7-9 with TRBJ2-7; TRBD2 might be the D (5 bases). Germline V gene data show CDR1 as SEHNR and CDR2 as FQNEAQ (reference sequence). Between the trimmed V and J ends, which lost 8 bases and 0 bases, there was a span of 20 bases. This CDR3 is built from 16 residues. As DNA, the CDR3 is TGTGCCAGCGCTCGCATTGAGGGCCCGGGCTCCTACGAGCAGTACTTC. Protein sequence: CASARIEGPGSYEQYF.

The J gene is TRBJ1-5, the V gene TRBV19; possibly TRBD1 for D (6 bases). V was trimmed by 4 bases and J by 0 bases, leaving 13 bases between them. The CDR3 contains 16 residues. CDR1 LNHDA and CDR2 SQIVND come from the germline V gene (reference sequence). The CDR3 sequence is CASSKGWTVSNQPQHF. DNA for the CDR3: TGTGCCAGTAGTAAGGGGTGGACAGTTAGCAATCAGCCCCAGCATTTT.

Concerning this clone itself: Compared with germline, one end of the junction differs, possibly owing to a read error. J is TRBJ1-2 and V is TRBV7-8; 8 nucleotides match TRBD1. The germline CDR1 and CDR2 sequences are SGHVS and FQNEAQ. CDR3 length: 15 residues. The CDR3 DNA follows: TGTGCCAGCAGCCCCCAGGGGGCGACGATCTATGGCTACCCCTTC. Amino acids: CASSPQGATIYGYPF. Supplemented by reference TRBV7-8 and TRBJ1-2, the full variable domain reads GAGVSQSPRYKVAKRGQDVALRCDPISGHVSLFWYQQALGQGPEFLTYFQNEAQLDKSGLPSDRFFAERPEGSVSTLKIQRTQQEDSAVYLCASSPQGATIYGYPFGSGTRLTVV.

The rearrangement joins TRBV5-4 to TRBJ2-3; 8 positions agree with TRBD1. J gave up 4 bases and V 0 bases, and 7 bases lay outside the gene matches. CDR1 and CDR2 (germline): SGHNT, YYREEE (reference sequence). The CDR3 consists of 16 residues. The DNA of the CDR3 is TGTGCCAGCAGCTTGGAGGCTCAGGGGGCGGCAGATACGCAGTATTTT. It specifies CASSLEAQGAADTQYF.

The CDR3 region is CASSLALPPGELFF. In DNA, the CDR3 is TGTGCCAGCAGCTTAGCCCTCCCCCCCGGGGAGCTGTTTTTT. J is TRBJ2-2 and V is TRBV11-3, with D unclear. Germline loops: CDR1 SGHNT, CDR2 YENEEA. This CDR3 spans 14 amino acids. Between the trimmed V and J ends, which lost 1 base and 6 bases, there was a span of 9 bases.

The CDR3 is CASRSTGYKANYGYTF. The CDR3 DNA is TGTGCCAGCAGGTCAACAGGGTATAAGGCTAACTATGGCTACACCTTC. This chain uses TRBV28 with TRBJ1-2, with D maybe TRBD1 (6 bases). Germline V CDR1 and CDR2: MDHEN, SYDVKM. This CDR3 spans 16 amino acids. With 6 bases removed from V and 0 bases from J, the gap between germline ends came to 17 bases.

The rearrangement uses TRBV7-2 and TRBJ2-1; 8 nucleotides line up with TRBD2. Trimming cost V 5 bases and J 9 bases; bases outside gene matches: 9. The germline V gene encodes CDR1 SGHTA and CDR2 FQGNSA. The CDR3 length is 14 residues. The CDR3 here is CASSPGRAVGEQFF. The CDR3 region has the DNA TGTGCCAGCAGCCCCGGGAGGGCCGTTGGTGAGCAGTTCTTC.

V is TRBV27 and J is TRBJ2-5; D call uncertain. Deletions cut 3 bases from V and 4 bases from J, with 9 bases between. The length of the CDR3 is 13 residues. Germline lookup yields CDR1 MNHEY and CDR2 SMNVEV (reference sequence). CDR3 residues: CASSFTVGETQYF. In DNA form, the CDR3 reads TGTGCCAGCAGTTTCACAGTAGGAGAGACCCAGTACTTC.

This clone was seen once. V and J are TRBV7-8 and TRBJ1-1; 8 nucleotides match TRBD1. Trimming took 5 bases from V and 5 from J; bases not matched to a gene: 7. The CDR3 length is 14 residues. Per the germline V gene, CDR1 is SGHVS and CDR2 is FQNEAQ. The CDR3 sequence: CASSTGQARTEAFF. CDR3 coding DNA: TGTGCCAGCAGCACGGGACAGGCTCGGACTGAAGCTTTCTTT.

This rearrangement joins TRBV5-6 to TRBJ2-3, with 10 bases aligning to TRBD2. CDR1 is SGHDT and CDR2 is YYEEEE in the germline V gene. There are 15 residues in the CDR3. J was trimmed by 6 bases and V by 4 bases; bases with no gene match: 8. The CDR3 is CASSVQREGVDTQYF. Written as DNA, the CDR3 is TGTGCCAGCAGCGTTCAGCGGGAGGGTGTCGATACGCAGTATTTT.

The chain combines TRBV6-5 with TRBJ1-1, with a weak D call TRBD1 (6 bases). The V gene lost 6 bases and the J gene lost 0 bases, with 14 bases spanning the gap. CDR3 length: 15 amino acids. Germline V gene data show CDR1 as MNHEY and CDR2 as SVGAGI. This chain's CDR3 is CASSRWTDMNTEAFF. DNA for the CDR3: TGTGCCAGCAGCCGTTGGACAGACATGAACACTGAAGCTTTCTTT.

The CDR3 loop reads CASSTVRMNTEAFF. The CDR3 DNA is TGTGCCAGCAGTACGGTTCGCATGAACACTGAAGCTTTCTTT. The chain combines TRBV28 with TRBJ1-1; no definite D call. The germline gives CDR1 MDHEN, CDR2 SYDVKM. This CDR3 is built from 14 residues. The V end was cut by 5 bases, the J end by 0 bases, with 10 bases between.

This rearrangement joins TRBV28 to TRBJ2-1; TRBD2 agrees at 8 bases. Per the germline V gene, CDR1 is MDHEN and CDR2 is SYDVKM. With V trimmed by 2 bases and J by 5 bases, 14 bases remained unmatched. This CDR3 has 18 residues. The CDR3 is CASSLEGGLGWGHNEQFF. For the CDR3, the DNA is TGTGCCAGCAGTTTAGAGGGGGGACTAGGATGGGGCCACAATGAGCAGTTCTTC.

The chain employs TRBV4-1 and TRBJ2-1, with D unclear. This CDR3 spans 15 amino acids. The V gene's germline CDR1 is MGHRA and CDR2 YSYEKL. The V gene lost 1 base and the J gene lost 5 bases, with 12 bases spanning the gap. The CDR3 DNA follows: TGCGCCAGCAGCCAAGTTCAATTGTCGGACAATGAGCAGTTCTTC. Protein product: CASSQVQLSDNEQFF.

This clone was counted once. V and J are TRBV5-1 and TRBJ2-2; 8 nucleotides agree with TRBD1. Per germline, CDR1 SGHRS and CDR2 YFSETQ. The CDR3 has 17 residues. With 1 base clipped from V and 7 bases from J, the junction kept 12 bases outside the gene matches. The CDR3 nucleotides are TGCGCCAGCAGCTTGAATGGACAGGGAGATCGAGTCGGGGAGCTGTTTTTT. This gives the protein CASSLNGQGDRVGELFF.

DNA of the CDR3: TGTGCCAGCAGTTACGGGCCGGGATCCCGAGAAAAACTGTTTTTT. Its protein product is CASSYGPGSREKLFF. The genes are TRBV6-5 and TRBJ1-4, with no clear D. The CDR3 sequence is 15 residues long. Trimming took 2 bases from V and 8 from J, leaving 15 bases between them. The V gene's germline CDR1 is MNHEY and CDR2 SVGAGI.

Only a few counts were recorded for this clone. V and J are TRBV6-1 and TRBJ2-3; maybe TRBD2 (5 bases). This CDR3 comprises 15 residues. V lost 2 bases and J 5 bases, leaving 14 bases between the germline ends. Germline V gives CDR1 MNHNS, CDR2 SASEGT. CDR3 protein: CASSESPSGGDTQYF. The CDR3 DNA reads TGTGCCAGCAGTGAATCCCCTAGTGGAGGAGATACGCAGTATTTT.